Presented here are 32 T cell receptor beta chains from one specimen sequenced in a study of early stage breast cancer tumors. Method: immunoSEQ multiplex PCR; TCRdb's copy keeps in-frame clones and lacks some. The profile shows 69,000 or so clones, approximately 80% of them singletons. Sequencing was carried out using blood. The receptors shown here come from a person in their 40s with breast cancer.

This chain connects TRBV11-3 to TRBJ2-1; D remains ambiguous. Germline CDR1 is SGHNT and CDR2 is YENEEA. Between the trimmed V and J ends, which lost 5 bases and 4 bases, there was a span of 9 bases. This CDR3 has 13 residues. CDR3 sequence reads: CASSHDLYNEQFF. CDR3 in DNA: TGTGCCAGCAGCCATGACTTGTACAATGAGCAGTTCTTC. Combining the CDR3 with reference TRBV11-3 and TRBJ2-1 gives the whole variable domain EAGVVQSPRYKIIEKKQPVAFWCNPISGHNTLYWYLQNLGQGPELLIRYENEEAVDDSQLPKDRFSAERLKGVDSTLKIQPAELGDSAVYLCASSHDLYNEQFFGPGTRLTVL.

The chain couples TRBV18 to TRBJ1-4, with D possibly being TRBD1 (5 bases). The germline V gene encodes CDR1 KGHSH and CDR2 LQKENI. The V gene lost 0 bases and the J gene lost 7 bases, with 15 bases spanning the gap. The CDR3 length is 16 residues. CDR3 amino acids: CASSPPGQGGIEKLFF. For the CDR3, the DNA is TGTGCCAGCTCACCACCCGGCCAGGGTGGGATTGAAAAACTGTTTTTT.

The CDR3 sequence: CASSEGGDRENTEAFF. The CDR3 region has the DNA TGTGCCAGCAGTGAAGGGGGGGACAGGGAGAACACTGAAGCTTTCTTT. The chain combines TRBV2 with TRBJ1-1, with 9 bases fitting TRBD1. V gave up 1 base and J gave up 1 base; unmatched junction bases: 4. Germline V gene lookup returns CDR1 SNHLY and CDR2 FYNNEI. The length of the CDR3 is 16 residues.

The gene calls are TRBV27 and TRBJ1-1; possible D gene TRBD1, 6 bases. Germline CDR1 and CDR2: MNHEY and SMNVEV (reference sequence). The CDR3 is 17 residues long. Between the trimmed V and J ends, which lost 6 bases and 1 base, there was a span of 21 bases. CDR3 bases: TGTGCCAGCAGCACGGCTTGGGTGGGGACATCGAACACTGAAGCTTTCTTT. Amino acid sequence: CASSTAWVGTSNTEAFF.

The rearrangement joins TRBV9 to TRBJ2-1; D is unclear. The V end lost 3 bases, the J end lost 0 bases, and 16 bases lay between the germline ends. The CDR3 has 17 amino acids. Germline values: CDR1 SGDLS, CDR2 YYNGEE. CDR3 sequence reads: CASSGRGKVSSYNEQFF. In DNA form, the CDR3 reads TGTGCCAGCAGCGGCAGAGGCAAGGTAAGCTCCTACAATGAGCAGTTCTTC.

The gene calls are TRBV5-1 and TRBJ2-1; 11 positions agree with TRBD2. This CDR3 contains 15 residues. Per the germline V gene, CDR1 is SGHRS and CDR2 is YFSETQ. The ends lost 3 bases at V and 3 bases at J; junction bases unmatched: 2. The CDR3 nucleotides read TGCGCCAGCAGCTCACTAGCGGGAGTCTACAATGAGCAGTTCTTC. This gives the protein CASSSLAGVYNEQFF.

The chain links TRBV29-1 to TRBJ2-1; D is uncertain. This CDR3 has 13 amino acids. V lost 0 bases to trimming and J lost 7 bases, with 10 bases between them. CDR1 SQVTM and CDR2 ANQGSEA come from the germline V gene. CDR3 sequence (DNA): TGCAGCGTTGAAGATCAAAGGAGAAATGAGCAGTTCTTC. This encodes CSVEDQRRNEQFF.

The CDR3 DNA is TGTGCCAGCAGCTTAGTCGGACCGAGCTATGGCTACACCTTC. Residues: CASSLVGPSYGYTF. The chain is built from TRBV7-9 and TRBJ1-2; D remains unclear. V lost 1 base and J 4 bases, leaving 10 bases between the germline ends. The CDR3 has 14 amino acids. Germline CDR1 SEHNR, CDR2 FQNEAQ (reference sequence).

The genes are TRBV5-1 and TRBJ2-7; D perhaps matches TRBD1 (6 bases). Germline CDR1 and CDR2: SGHRS and YFSETQ. CDR3 size: 12 residues. The ends were cut back, 5 bases at V and 7 bases at J, with 13 bases in the middle. The chain's CDR3 is CASRDSSVEQYF. CDR3 DNA sequence: TGCGCCAGCAGGGACAGTTCAGTGGAGCAGTACTTC.

This chain joins TRBV9 and TRBJ2-2, with 7 positions matching TRBD2. Per germline, CDR1 SGDLS and CDR2 YYNGEE. CDR3 length: 15 residues. V shed 3 bases, J shed 2 bases, and the junction held 4 bases outside the gene matches. CDR3 nucleotides: TGTGCCAGCAGCGCTCCTAGCGGTAACACCGGGGAGCTGTTTTTT. Encoded protein: CASSAPSGNTGELFF.

V usage is TRBV28 and J usage is TRBJ1-1, with D possibly TRBD1 on 5 matching bases. The V end lost 1 base, the J end lost 5 bases, and 14 bases lay between the germline ends. Germline-derived CDR1 and CDR2 are MDHEN and SYDVKM. The CDR3 loop spans 15 amino acids. The CDR3 nucleotides are TGTGCCAGCAGTTTATTGGCCAGGGATGGAACTGAAGCTTTCTTT. Encoded protein: CASSLLARDGTEAFF. Filled out from reference TRBV28 and TRBJ1-1, the complete variable domain reads DVKVTQSSRYLVKRTGEKVFLECVQDMDHENMFWYRQDPGLGLRLIYFSYDVKMKEKGDIPEGYSVSREKKERFSLILESASTNQTSMYLCASSLLARDGTEAFFGQGTRLTVV.

The chain has TRBV6-5 and TRBJ2-2, with D perhaps being TRBD1 or TRBD2 (5 bases each). Germline lookup yields CDR1 MNHEY and CDR2 SVGAGI. This CDR3 has 15 amino acids. Trimming removed 2 bases at V and 4 bases at J, with 11 bases between. Written as DNA, the CDR3 is TGTGCCAGCAGTTACCAGGGCCGGGGCACCGGGGAGCTGTTTTTT. The encoded protein is CASSYQGRGTGELFF.

This rearrangement joins TRBV5-5 to TRBJ2-3, with TRBD2 identical over 9 bases. J was trimmed by 1 base and V by 4 bases; bases with no gene match: 13. The CDR3 extends over 18 amino acids. Germline values: CDR1 SGHKS, CDR2 YYEKEE (reference sequence). For the CDR3, the DNA is TGTGCCAGCAGCCCGGGTAGGGCGGGAGGGGCGGGCACAGATACGCAGTATTTT. Translated, it gives CASSPGRAGGAGTDTQYF.

The J gene is TRBJ2-7, the V gene TRBV25-1; D is possibly TRBD1 (6 bases). CDR3 length equals 14 residues. V lost 4 bases to trimming and J lost 1 base, with 11 bases between them. CDR1 and CDR2 (germline): MGHDK, SYGVNS. CDR3 bases: TGTGCCAGCAGTGCCTGGGACACTTCCTACGAGCAGTACTTC. Translated, it gives CASSAWDTSYEQYF.

In nucleotides, the CDR3 is TGTGCCAGCAGCTTGGGGGACAGTTACAATCAGCCCCAGCATTTT. Its translation is CASSLGDSYNQPQHF. The chain joins TRBV7-6 to TRBJ1-5; 7 bases map to TRBD1. CDR1 is SGHVS, CDR2 FNYEAQ, per germline. CDR3 length: 15 amino acids. With 3 bases clipped from V and 3 bases from J, the junction kept 5 bases outside the gene matches.

The V call is TRBV18, the J call TRBJ1-1; D is uncertain. This CDR3 has 11 amino acids. The germline V gene encodes CDR1 KGHSH and CDR2 LQKENI. The V end was cut by 2 bases, the J end by 4 bases, with 2 bases between. The DNA of the CDR3 is TGTGCCAGCTCACCATCCACTGAAGCTTTCTTT. Translation gives CASSPSTEAFF.

This clone occurred a few times. This rearrangement joins TRBV6-1 to TRBJ2-3, with D unresolved. Looked up from germline, CDR1 is MNHNS and CDR2 is SASEGT. The CDR3 length is 15 residues. V was cut by 2 bases and J by 2 bases, with 11 bases left in between. The CDR3 DNA follows: TGTGCCAGCAGTGAATCCCAGCAGAACACAGATACGCAGTATTTT. Translating gives CASSESQQNTDTQYF.

This clone was found a few times. The rearrangement joins TRBV21-1 to TRBJ1-5. TRBV21-1 is a known pseudogene. The CDR3 has 14 amino acids. As DNA, the CDR3 is TGTGCCAGCTGCTCTTGGAGACCCAATCAGCCCCAGCATTTT. This translates into CASCSWRPNQPQHF.

The rearrangement uses TRBV5-1 and TRBJ2-3; 8 bases fit TRBD1. The CDR3 runs to 14 residues. V dropped 0 bases and J dropped 5; count of bases not matched to a gene: 2. CDR1 SGHRS and CDR2 YFSETQ come from the germline V gene. CDR3: CASSLGTGLDTQYF. The CDR3 nucleotides are TGCGCCAGCAGCTTGGGGACAGGGCTAGATACGCAGTATTTT. Drawing the rest from reference TRBV5-1 and TRBJ2-3, the complete variable domain is KAGVTQTPRYLIKTRGQQVTLSCSPISGHRSVSWYQQTPGQGLQFLFEYFSETQRNKGNFPGRFSGRQFSNSRSEMNVSTLELGDSALYLCASSLGTGLDTQYFGPGTRLTVL.

The chain joins TRBV5-1 to TRBJ2-3; D unclear. This CDR3 has 14 residues. The V end lost 0 bases, the J end lost 3 bases, and 8 bases lay between the germline ends. The V gene's germline CDR1 is SGHRS and CDR2 YFSETQ. The CDR3 protein is CASSLGSTTDTQYF. The CDR3 nucleotides read TGCGCCAGCAGCTTGGGTTCTACGACAGATACGCAGTATTTT.

This clone was counted only a few times. The chain uses TRBV5-4 and TRBJ1-2; D may be TRBD1 (6 bases). V was cut by 4 bases and J by 0 bases, with 10 bases left in between. In germline, CDR1 is SGHNT, CDR2 YYREEE (reference sequence). The CDR3 is 14 residues long. DNA for the CDR3: TGTGCCAGCAGCGCCGGGACATCTAACTATGGCTACACCTTC. Its protein is CASSAGTSNYGYTF.

The V and J genes are TRBV7-9 and TRBJ1-2; D call uncertain. Between the trimmed V and J ends, which lost 5 bases and 4 bases, there was a span of 11 bases. This CDR3 spans 13 amino acids. Germline values: CDR1 SEHNR, CDR2 FQNEAQ (reference sequence). The CDR3 sequence is CASSPGLLYGYTF. The CDR3 DNA reads TGTGCCAGCAGCCCGGGGTTGCTCTATGGCTACACCTTC.

The gene calls are TRBV7-9 and TRBJ1-1; D unclear. Germline V gene lookup returns CDR1 SEHNR and CDR2 FQNEAQ (reference sequence). Trimming left V 2 bases short and J 5 bases short, with 3 bases between. The CDR3 runs 11 residues. The CDR3 DNA follows: TGTGCCAGCAGCTTACTAACTGAAGCTTTCTTT. Encoded protein: CASSLLTEAFF.

In its sample, this clone was seen a few times. V and J are TRBV18 and TRBJ1-2; 9 bases fit TRBD1. The CDR3 loop spans 14 amino acids. The junction had 6 bases not matched to a gene; V was cut back by 2 bases and J by 8 bases. Germline V gene lookup returns CDR1 KGHSH and CDR2 LQKENI. The CDR3 sequence: CASSPKRTGDGYTF. CDR3 DNA: TGTGCCAGCTCACCAAAACGGACAGGGGACGGCTACACCTTC.

The chain combines TRBV5-4 with TRBJ2-7, with 7 bases that match TRBD1. CDR1 and CDR2 (germline): SGHNT, YYREEE (reference sequence). This CDR3 region has 15 residues. V gave up 2 bases and J gave up 3 bases; unmatched junction bases: 8. The CDR3: CASSFPGTESYEQYF. Written as DNA, the CDR3 is TGTGCCAGCAGCTTCCCCGGGACAGAGAGCTACGAGCAGTACTTC.

V is TRBV18 and J is TRBJ1-4; the D is unclear. V was pared by 3 bases and J by 4 bases, with 12 bases between. The CDR3 extends over 15 amino acids. Germline V gives CDR1 KGHSH, CDR2 LQKENI. CDR3 sequence: CASSPTSGFNEKLFF. CDR3 nucleotides: TGTGCCAGCTCACCCACGTCGGGTTTTAATGAAAAACTGTTTTTT.

The sample holds one count of this clone. The J gene is TRBJ2-2, the V gene TRBV10-1; no definite D call. Trimming pared 0 bases from V and 3 bases from J, leaving 11 bases between. Per the germline V gene, CDR1 is WNHNN and CDR2 is SYGVQD (reference sequence). CDR3 length: 16 residues. The CDR3 loop reads CASSESRIPYTGELFF. CDR3 nucleotide sequence: TGCGCCAGCAGTGAGTCAAGGATACCCTACACCGGGGAGCTGTTTTTT.

V usage is TRBV6-1 and J usage is TRBJ1-2; tentative D call: TRBD1 (6 bases). Trimming pared 1 base from V and 0 bases from J, leaving 15 bases between. CDR3 length: 17 amino acids. The germline CDR1 and CDR2 sequences are MNHNS and SASEGT. CDR3 in DNA: TGTGCCAGCAGTGAAGGTACAGGGAGGGCCACTAACTATGGCTACACCTTC. Its translation is CASSEGTGRATNYGYTF.

V usage is TRBV19 and J usage is TRBJ2-1; 10 positions match TRBD1. Germline CDR1 is LNHDA and CDR2 is SQIVND (reference sequence). V shed 7 bases, J shed 8 bases, and the junction held 5 bases outside the gene matches. The CDR3 totals 13 residues. The CDR3 DNA reads TGTGCCAGTACGACAGGGGGCTGGGATGAGCAGTTCTTC. Protein product: CASTTGGWDEQFF.

This clone has just one count. The CDR3 DNA follows: TGCAGCGCCGGGATTAGGATGACTGAAGCTTTCTTT. Protein: CSAGIRMTEAFF. This chain joins TRBV29-1 and TRBJ1-1; D is uncertain. The V end was cut by 7 bases, the J end by 5 bases, with 14 bases between. Germline CDR1 SQVTM, CDR2 ANQGSEA. The CDR3 is 12 residues long.

The rearrangement joins TRBV28 to TRBJ1-1, with D unclear. The V gene lost 3 bases and the J gene lost 3 bases, with 11 bases spanning the gap. CDR1 and CDR2 (germline): MDHEN, SYDVKM. This CDR3 is 14 amino acids long. CDR3 sequence reads: CASSFLLGHTEAFF. CDR3 nucleotides: TGTGCCAGCAGTTTTCTTCTAGGCCACACTGAAGCTTTCTTT.

The J gene is TRBJ2-2, the V gene TRBV28; TRBD1 aligns across 9 bases. Losses at the gene ends were 4 bases for V and 8 bases for J; bases not matched to a gene: 8. This CDR3 is built from 15 residues. In germline, CDR1 is MDHEN, CDR2 SYDVKM. CDR3 region: CASSSDRGSPGELFF. The CDR3 nucleotides are TGTGCCAGCAGTTCGGACAGGGGCTCACCGGGGGAGCTGTTTTTT.